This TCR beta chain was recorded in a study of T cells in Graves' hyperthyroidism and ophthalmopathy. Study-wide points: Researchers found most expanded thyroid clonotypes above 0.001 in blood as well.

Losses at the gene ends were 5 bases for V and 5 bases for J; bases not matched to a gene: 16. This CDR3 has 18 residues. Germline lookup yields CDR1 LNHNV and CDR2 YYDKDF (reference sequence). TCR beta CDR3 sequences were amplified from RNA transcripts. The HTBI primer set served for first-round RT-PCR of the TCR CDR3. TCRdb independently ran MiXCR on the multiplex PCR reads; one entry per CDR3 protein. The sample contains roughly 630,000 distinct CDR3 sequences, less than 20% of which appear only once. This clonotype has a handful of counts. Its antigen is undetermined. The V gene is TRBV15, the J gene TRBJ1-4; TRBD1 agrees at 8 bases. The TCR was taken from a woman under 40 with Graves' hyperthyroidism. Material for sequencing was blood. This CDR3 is CATSGKSRQGLGNEKLFF. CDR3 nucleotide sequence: TGTGCCACCAGCGGAAAATCCCGACAGGGGTTGGGGAATGAAAAACTGTTTTTT.